What follows are 16 T cell receptor beta chains derived from one specimen sequenced in a study of blood T cell repertoires in COVID-19. The repertoire was sequenced with immunoSEQ multiplex PCR; TCRdb's copy has only in-frame clones and lacks some. The sample carries approximately 170,000 clones, about 86% recorded once. The sequenced material came from peripheral blood. The receptors here all came from a woman aged 70-85 years who had recovered from COVID-19.

The chain links TRBV30 to TRBJ1-2, with a weak D call TRBD1 (6 bases). Trimming pared 4 bases from V and 8 bases from J, leaving 17 bases between. The V gene's germline CDR1 is GTSNPN and CDR2 SVGIG (reference sequence). The CDR3 has 13 residues. The CDR3 loop is CAWTPGGAGGYTF. CDR3 nucleotide sequence: TGTGCCTGGACCCCGGGGGGGGCCGGCGGCTACACCTTC.

The chain links TRBV10-3 to TRBJ2-3; 9 nucleotides match TRBD2. Germline CDR1 ENHRY, CDR2 SYGVKD. This CDR3 has 12 amino acids. CDR3 amino acids: CGASGGTDTQYF. The CDR3 region has the DNA TGTGGTGCTAGCGGGGGCACAGATACGCAGTATTTT.

This chain links TRBV12-3 or TRBV12-4 with TRBJ1-1, with D uncertain. The CDR3 consists of 13 residues. V was shortened by 7 bases and J by 1 base, with 10 bases between the two germline ends. The DNA for the CDR3 is TGTGCCAGCACCCTACAGCCGAACACTGAAGCTTTCTTT. Translating gives CASTLQPNTEAFF.

A remark on this clone: Different DNA sequences within this sample yield the same CDR3. The V call is TRBV5-1, the J call TRBJ2-1, with 11 bases aligning to TRBD2. This CDR3 spans 15 amino acids. The V gene end was trimmed by 4 bases and the J gene end by 3 bases; junction bases not matched to a gene: 3. From germline, CDR1 is SGHRS and CDR2 YFSETQ. The CDR3 DNA reads as TGCGCCAGCAGCCCCGGGACTAGCGGCTACAATGAGCAGTTCTTC. Its protein is CASSPGTSGYNEQFF.

The rearrangement joins TRBV28 to TRBJ2-7; tentatively, D is TRBD1 (5 bases). The V gene's germline CDR1 is MDHEN and CDR2 SYDVKM. CDR3 length equals 14 residues. With 4 bases removed from V and 2 bases from J, the gap between germline ends came to 12 bases. As DNA, the CDR3 is TGTGCCAGCAGTTCCCAGGGCCCGACCTACGAGCAGTACTTC. Its protein is CASSSQGPTYEQYF.

The chain joins TRBV28 to TRBJ2-3; tentative D call: TRBD1 (6 bases). V was trimmed by 5 bases and J by 10 bases, leaving 16 bases between them. Germline CDR1 MDHEN, CDR2 SYDVKM. The CDR3 is 13 amino acids. This chain's CDR3 is CASSPGQPTSQYF. In nucleotides, the CDR3 is TGTGCCAGCAGTCCCGGACAGCCCACCTCGCAGTATTTT.

The chain uses TRBV6-2 or TRBV6-3 and TRBJ2-2; TRBD2 matches 7 bases. After removal of 6 bases from V and 1 base from J, the junction contained 8 bases not matched to a gene. The germline V gene encodes CDR1 MNHEY and CDR2 SVGEGT. This CDR3 spans 16 amino acids. The CDR3 here is CASSHPIAGNTGELFF. The CDR3 DNA is TGTGCCAGCAGCCACCCCATAGCGGGGAACACCGGGGAGCTGTTTTTT.

The chain links TRBV11-1 to TRBJ2-7; 9 nucleotides line up with TRBD1. The trim removed 5 bases at V and 4 bases at J, leaving 9 bases unmatched. Looked up from germline, CDR1 is SGHAT and CDR2 is FQDESV (reference sequence). CDR3 size: 15 residues. The CDR3 DNA reads as TGTGCCAGCAGCCCCCGGGACAGGGACACATACGAGCAGTACTTC. Amino acids: CASSPRDRDTYEQYF. Variable domain in full (rest from reference TRBV11-1 and TRBJ2-7): EAEVAQSPRYKITEKSQAVAFWCDPISGHATLYWYRQILGQGPELLVQFQDESVVDDSQLPKDRFSAERLKGVDSTLKIQPAELGDSAMYLCASSPRDRDTYEQYFGPGTRLTVT.

This clone occurred once. The chain recombines TRBV13 with TRBJ1-1, with TRBD1 as a possible D gene (5 bases). Trimming shortened V by 8 bases and J by 0 bases, and 10 bases separated the two germline ends. Looked up from germline, CDR1 is PRHDT and CDR2 is FYEKMQ (reference sequence). The CDR3 length is 13 residues. CDR3 DNA: TGTGCCAGCGGGGGGGTGATGAACACTGAAGCTTTCTTT. Protein product: CASGGVMNTEAFF.

The CDR3 reads CASSVAPSGRLYEQYF. The DNA for the CDR3 is TGTGCCAGCAGCGTAGCCCCTAGCGGGAGGCTGTACGAGCAGTACTTC. The chain has TRBV9 and TRBJ2-7, with 11 bases that match TRBD2. The length of the CDR3 is 16 residues. CDR1 and CDR2 (germline): SGDLS, YYNGEE. V was pared by 0 bases and J by 4 bases, with 6 bases of the junction left unmatched.

The rearrangement links TRBV11-3 to TRBJ2-1; D unclear. Germline V gene sequence: CDR1 SGHNT, CDR2 YENEEA. V lost 5 bases and J 5 bases, leaving 10 bases between the germline ends. The CDR3 has 13 residues. The CDR3 loop is CASSPPNHNEQFF. The CDR3 nucleotides are TGTGCCAGCAGCCCGCCTAACCACAATGAGCAGTTCTTC.

V is TRBV29-1 and J is TRBJ1-1; D remains unclear. The CDR3 spans 11 residues. The V and J ends lost 5 bases and 1 base respectively, with 5 bases between them. Germline CDR1 is SQVTM and CDR2 is ANQGSEA. CDR3 nucleotide sequence: TGCAGCGTTACGGGGAACACTGAAGCTTTCTTT. Translating it yields CSVTGNTEAFF.

The rearrangement joins TRBV6-6 to TRBJ1-2; the match to TRBD1 covers 7 bases. The CDR3 has 16 amino acids. V was pared by 3 bases and J by 4 bases, with 11 bases of the junction left unmatched. CDR1 and CDR2 from the germline V gene are MNHNY and SVGAGI (reference sequence). The DNA for the CDR3 is TGTGCCAGCAGTTATATAGGGGCAGGGGACAGCTATGGCTACACCTTC. This gives the protein CASSYIGAGDSYGYTF.

This chain uses TRBV5-1 with TRBJ1-1; 7 bases align to TRBD1. Germline lookup yields CDR1 SGHRS and CDR2 YFSETQ. This CDR3 spans 15 amino acids. The V and J ends lost 4 bases and 1 base, in that order; junction bases with no gene match: 7. CDR3 sequence: CASSPLTGTNTEAFF. CDR3 DNA: TGCGCCAGCAGCCCACTGACAGGGACGAACACTGAAGCTTTCTTT.

This chain links TRBV5-4 with TRBJ2-1, with D maybe TRBD2 (6 bases). The CDR3 totals 16 residues. Germline loops: CDR1 SGHNT, CDR2 YYREEE (reference sequence). V lost 3 bases and J lost 4, with 17 bases in between. The DNA of the CDR3 is TGTGCCAGCAGCTCTTCAGCGCGGAGGGCTTACAATGAGCAGTTCTTC. Protein: CASSSSARRAYNEQFF.

This clone has only a few counts. The CDR3 DNA follows: TGCGCCAGCAGCCAAGAGTGGCGGGAGACGTACGAGCAGTACTTC. This gives the protein CASSQEWRETYEQYF. This rearrangement joins TRBV4-3 to TRBJ2-7; 7 bases line up with TRBD2. CDR3 length: 15 amino acids. Germline V lookup: CDR1 LGHNA, CDR2 YSLEER. The junction had 6 bases not matched to a gene; V was cut back by 0 bases and J by 4 bases.